This is a list of T cell receptor beta chains from one sample in a study of cytomegalovirus exposure and HLA in healthy donors. The repertoire was sequenced with immunoSEQ multiplex PCR; TCRdb's copy has only in-frame clones and lacks some. The sample contains around 190,000 clones, about 89% of which appear only once. Sequenced sample: PBMCs. The source of these receptors is a man younger than 45 in good health and CMV-seropositive. Each CDR3 is given with its conserved first and last residue. Fields, in order: J gene, D gene, clone size, V gene, CDR3 protein, CDR3 DNA. The D gene is left open where the match is weak. Clone size, where shown, is once, few, many, or a class for clones that have expanded.

TRBJ1-5,NA,NA,TRBV2,CASSEVLQPQHF,TGTGCCAGCAGTGAAGTTCTTCAGCCCCAGCATTTT
TRBJ2-1,NA,NA,TRBV7-2,CASSYLALTYNEQFF,TGTGCCAGCAGCTACCTAGCTTTAACCTACAATGAGCAGTTCTTC
TRBJ1-5,NA,NA,TRBV27,CASSLGGGPGQPQHF,TGTGCCAGCAGTTTAGGAGGAGGGCCGGGTCAGCCCCAGCATTTT
TRBJ2-7,TRBD1,NA,TRBV29-1,CSGNRGSGEQYF,TGCAGCGGCAACAGGGGATCGGGCGAGCAGTACTTC
TRBJ2-2,NA,once,TRBV7-3,CASSLMVSGGELFF,TGTGCCAGCAGCTTAATGGTCAGCGGCGGGGAGCTGTTTTTT
TRBJ2-7,TRBD1,NA,TRBV19,CASRGQGTHEQYF,TGTGCCTCTAGGGGACAGGGGACACACGAGCAGTACTTC
TRBJ1-5,TRBD1,NA,TRBV19,CASDDTGTATGQPQHF,TGTGCCAGCGACGACACCGGGACAGCTACCGGGCAGCCCCAGCATTTT
TRBJ2-3,NA,NA,TRBV5-1,CASSLQGPPSTDTQYF,TGCGCCAGCAGCTTACAGGGCCCACCTAGCACAGATACGCAGTATTTT
TRBJ1-5,NA,NA,TRBV4-1,CASSQSSTIKPQHF,TGCGCCAGCAGCCAATCCAGCACGATCAAGCCCCAGCATTTT
TRBJ2-7,NA,NA,TRBV7-9,CASTPLVSSYEQYF,TGTGCCAGCACCCCCCTCGTGAGCTCCTACGAGCAGTACTTC
TRBJ1-2,NA,NA,TRBV19,CATRMGAYGYTF,TGTGCCACACGCATGGGGGCCTATGGCTACACCTTC
TRBJ2-7,TRBD1,NA,TRBV14,CASSPMVRQGGNEQYF,TGTGCCAGCAGCCCGATGGTTCGACAGGGGGGCAACGAGCAGTACTTC
TRBJ1-1,TRBD1,NA,TRBV9,CASSATLDREDTEAFF,TGTGCCAGCAGCGCGACATTGGACAGGGAGGACACTGAAGCTTTCTTT
TRBJ2-5,NA,NA,TRBV27,CASSSLLGRAEEQTQYF,TGTGCCAGCAGTTCGCTTTTAGGACGGGCAGAGGAACAGACCCAGTACTTC
TRBJ1-1,NA,many,TRBV6-6,CASSYSSRTEAFF,TGTGCCAGCAGTTACTCATCCCGGACTGAAGCTTTCTTT
TRBJ1-1,NA,NA,TRBV15,CATSRAVTRTDTRTDTEAFF,TGTGCCACCAGCAGAGCAGTGACCCGGACAGACACGCGGACAGACACTGAAGCTTTCTTT
TRBJ2-1,NA,NA,TRBV6-1,CASKAGGEQFF,TGTGCCAGCAAAGCGGGCGGGGAGCAGTTCTTC
TRBJ2-7,NA,NA,TRBV6-5,CASSRSSYEQYF,TGTGCCAGCAGTAGGAGCTCCTACGAGCAGTACTTC
TRBJ1-1,NA,NA,TRBV5-1,CASRQGSNTEAFF,TGCGCCAGCAGACAAGGGTCTAACACTGAAGCTTTCTTT
TRBJ2-3,NA,once,TRBV7-2,CASSLRWSADTQYF,TGTGCCAGCAGCTTAAGGTGGAGCGCAGATACGCAGTATTTT
TRBJ2-2,NA,NA,TRBV28,CASRAVAGELFF,TGTGCCAGCAGAGCAGTGGCCGGGGAGCTGTTTTTT
TRBJ1-2,NA,NA,TRBV2,CASKYSQGIYGYTF,TGTGCCAGCAAGTATTCCCAGGGGATCTATGGCTACACCTTC
TRBJ2-3,NA,NA,TRBV7-9,CASRRGADTQYF,TGTGCCAGCAGAAGGGGAGCGGATACGCAGTATTTT
TRBJ2-7,TRBD1,NA,TRBV7-9,CASSPGQGSPLYEQYF,TGTGCCAGCAGCCCGGGACAGGGTTCGCCCCTGTACGAGCAGTACTTC
TRBJ2-1,NA,NA,TRBV7-3,CASSLTKGGNQYNEQFF,TGTGCCAGCAGCTTAACCAAGGGGGGCAACCAATACAATGAGCAGTTCTTC
TRBJ2-2,TRBD1,NA,TRBV29-1,CSVALTGAPGELFF,TGCAGCGTCGCATTGACAGGGGCTCCCGGGGAGCTGTTTTTT
TRBJ2-3,NA,NA,TRBV18,CASSGISIDTQYF,TGTGCCAGCTCAGGGATTTCGATAGATACGCAGTATTTT
TRBJ1-1,NA,NA,TRBV29-1,CSVQRGTSTLGAFF,TGCAGCGTTCAAAGGGGGACATCAACACTGGGGGCTTTCTTT
TRBJ2-1,NA,NA,TRBV9,CASSVDYLYNEQFF,TGTGCCAGCAGCGTAGACTATTTGTACAATGAGCAGTTCTTC
TRBJ2-5,NA,NA,TRBV15,CATSVAAYTETQYF,TGTGCCACCAGCGTAGCGGCCTACACCGAGACCCAGTACTTC
TRBJ1-3,TRBD1,NA,TRBV9,CASSVEGQSGNTIYF,TGTGCCAGCAGCGTGGAGGGACAGAGTGGAAACACCATATATTTT
TRBJ2-2,NA,NA,TRBV27,CASSSRTYTGELFF,TGTGCCAGCAGTTCACGGACATACACCGGGGAGCTGTTTTTT
TRBJ2-7,NA,NA,TRBV9,CASSPQLVSGGNEQYF,TGTGCCAGCAGCCCCCAGCTAGTATCTGGTGGGAACGAGCAGTACTTC
TRBJ1-1,NA,NA,TRBV18,CASSPGGNTEAFF,TGTGCCAGCTCACCCGGAGGGAACACTGAAGCTTTCTTT
TRBJ2-2,TRBD2,NA,TRBV5-1,CASSEGLSVGELFF,TGCGCCAGCAGCGAGGGACTATCGGTCGGGGAGCTGTTTTTT
TRBJ2-7,TRBD1,NA,TRBV27,CASSGRTGRGEQYF,TGTGCCAGCAGTGGCCGGACAGGGCGGGGCGAGCAGTACTTC
TRBJ2-2,TRBD2,NA,TRBV19,CASSPYLAGEPGELFF,TGTGCCAGTAGTCCCTACTTAGCGGGAGAGCCCGGGGAGCTGTTTTTT
TRBJ2-3,TRBD1,NA,TRBV7-9,CASSSPSGQGTQYF,TGTGCCAGCAGCTCCCCCTCCGGACAGGGGACGCAGTATTTT
TRBJ2-1,NA,NA,TRBV5-4,CASSLGQGNEQFF,TGTGCCAGCAGCTTGGGCCAGGGAAATGAGCAGTTCTTC
TRBJ2-1,NA,NA,TRBV20-1,CSASYLNEQFF,TGCAGTGCTTCTTATCTCAATGAGCAGTTCTTC
TRBJ2-3,NA,NA,TRBV27,CASSLSQADTQYF,TGTGCCAGCAGTTTAAGTCAGGCAGATACGCAGTATTTT
TRBJ1-4,NA,NA,TRBV27,CASRPGETNEKLFF,TGTGCCAGCAGACCAGGGGAAACTAATGAAAAACTGTTTTTT
TRBJ1-2,NA,NA,TRBV9,CASSGRSGLNHNYGYTF,TGTGCCAGCAGCGGCCGGTCAGGGCTGAACCATAACTATGGCTACACCTTC
TRBJ1-5,NA,NA,TRBV9,CASSVEGQNQPQHF,TGTGCCAGCAGCGTAGAGGGGCAGAATCAGCCCCAGCATTTT
TRBJ1-2,NA,NA,TRBV14,CASSQDSVANYGYTF,TGTGCCAGCAGCCAAGATTCGGTGGCTAACTATGGCTACACCTTC
TRBJ1-2,NA,NA,TRBV4-1,CASSQEGGYGYTF,TGCGCCAGCAGCCAAGAGGGCGGCTATGGCTACACCTTC
TRBJ2-3,NA,once,TRBV28,CASSFSRGGTDTQYF,TGTGCCAGCAGTTTCTCTAGAGGGGGCACAGATACGCAGTATTTT
TRBJ2-3,NA,NA,TRBV9,CASSVEAIGTDTQYF,TGTGCCAGCAGCGTAGAAGCGATAGGGACAGATACGCAGTATTTT
TRBJ2-3,TRBD2,NA,TRBV7-8,CASSVLAGSSTDTQYF,TGTGCCAGCAGCGTTCTAGCGGGGTCGAGCACAGATACGCAGTATTTT
TRBJ1-6,NA,NA,TRBV28,CASSFFGSPLHF,TGTGCCAGCAGTTTTTTTGGTTCACCCCTCCACTTT
TRBJ1-1,NA,NA,TRBV2,CATSLSLEAFF,TGTGCCACCTCCTTAAGCCTTGAAGCTTTCTTT